This T cell receptor beta chain appears in the sequencing data of a study of blood T cell repertoires in COVID-19. Study summary: Spain, Italy and the United States supplied samples that represented acute and convalescent COVID-19. T cells, B-cell-depleted T cells, or PBMCs provided the cDNA or gDNA that served as material.

Authors' data handling: Reference gene primer amplification gave nucleated cell count estimates. Sequenced by immunoSEQ multiplex PCR; TCRdb stores in-frame clones only, minus some. The V and J calls and clone size come from that table; D and trimming were worked out from the DNA. The table records 200,000 to 250,000 clones, around 84% of them present only once. Trimming left V 6 bases short and J 5 bases short, with 13 bases between. Germline CDR1 is SNHLY and CDR2 is FYNNEI. CDR3 length: 13 residues. V gene TRBV2 combines with J gene TRBJ2-5; D possibly corresponds to TRBD2 (6 bases). The receptor was derived from a woman aged 70 to 79 with active or convalescent COVID-19. What was sequenced was peripheral blood. CDR3 loop: CASRGLEGETQYF. CDR3 DNA sequence: TGTGCCAGCAGGGGACTCGAGGGGGAGACCCAGTACTTC.